The count of the clone carrying this TCR beta chain is one. Germline V gene sequence: CDR1 LNHDA, CDR2 SQIVND (reference sequence). The V segment lost 4 bases and the J segment 2 bases; nucleotides outside the gene matches: 9. There are 17 residues in the CDR3. Method: immunoSEQ multiplex PCR; TCRdb's copy keeps in-frame clones and lacks some. This sample has just over 30,000 clones, with around 87% found just once. This entry is derived from a study of OX40 agonist ivuxolimab in advanced cancers. The sequenced sample was CD4+ or CD8+ T cells sorted from blood, obtained in a trial of the OX40 agonist ivuxolimab. The J gene is TRBJ2-5, the V gene TRBV19; 11 nucleotides line up with TRBD2. This clonotype originated in an adult with an advanced solid tumor such as melanoma, head and neck, liver or kidney cancer. The chain's CDR3 is CASSNPTTSGGQETQYF. The CDR3, as DNA: TGTGCCAGTAGTAACCCCACTACTAGCGGGGGACAAGAGACCCAGTACTTC.